This entry lists 18 T cell receptor beta chains sequenced from one sample in a study of glioma-infiltrating T cells after dendritic cell vaccination. Indicated time point: after dendritic cell vaccination, including at tumor progression/relapse. The assay was immunoSEQ multiplex PCR, and TCRdb's table has in-frame clones only and misses some. The sample consists of fewer than 60,000 clones, approximately 89% of them appearing once. Sample: blood, taken after dendritic cell vaccination. These receptors originate from a human donor with glioblastoma.

The rearrangement joins TRBV30 to TRBJ1-2, with unresolved D. Germline V CDR1 and CDR2: GTSNPN, SVGIG (reference sequence). V gave up 2 bases and J gave up 3 bases, with 10 bases separating them. The CDR3 covers 13 residues. CDR3 protein: CAWSKNGDYGYTF. The CDR3 nucleotides read TGTGCCTGGAGTAAGAACGGTGACTATGGCTACACCTTC.

The rearrangement joins TRBV5-1 to TRBJ2-1; perhaps TRBD2 as D (6 bases). Germline CDR1 SGHRS, CDR2 YFSETQ. Trimming took off 2 bases at V and 8 bases at J, with 14 bases between the two ends. CDR3 length equals 14 residues. Here the CDR3 reads CASSFLALGDEQFF. The CDR3 DNA reads TGCGCCAGCAGCTTCCTAGCGTTGGGGGATGAGCAGTTCTTC.

The rearrangement joins TRBV10-3 to TRBJ2-5, with 9 bases lining up with TRBD2. The DNA end lines up better with TRBJ2-7; the J call may be wrong. This CDR3 is built from 13 residues. Germline loops: CDR1 ENHRY, CDR2 SYGVKD. CDR3: CASVAGVGAEQYF. The CDR3 DNA follows: TGTGCCTCCGTAGCGGGAGTGGGGGCCGAGCAGTACTTC.

This rearrangement joins TRBV6-5 to TRBJ1-2, with D uncertain. CDR3 length equals 15 residues. Trimming pared 0 bases from V and 3 bases from J, leaving 11 bases between. Germline assignment: CDR1 MNHEY and CDR2 SVGAGI. CDR3 bases: TGTGCCAGCAGTTACTCTACGGAGGTCCACTATGGCTACACCTTC. Amino acids: CASSYSTEVHYGYTF.

The genes are TRBV29-1 and TRBJ2-3, with 7 bases lining up with TRBD2. This CDR3 region has 15 residues. The V and J ends lost 4 bases and 1 base, in that order; junction bases with no gene match: 8. Per the germline V gene, CDR1 is SQVTM and CDR2 is ANQGSEA. CDR3 nucleotides: TGCAGCGTTGTGGGGGGGGATCTTGGCACAGATACGCAGTATTTT. Translated, it gives CSVVGGDLGTDTQYF.

The gene calls are TRBV11-2 and TRBJ2-1; D unclear. V lost 5 bases and J 10 bases, leaving 12 bases between the germline ends. The germline CDR1 and CDR2 sequences are SGHAT and FQNNGV. The CDR3 contains 12 residues. This chain's CDR3 is CASSTREREQFF. CDR3 DNA: TGTGCCAGCAGCACGAGAGAGAGAGAGCAGTTCTTC.

A single count supports this clone. J is TRBJ2-1 and V is TRBV14, with D possibly TRBD1 on 5 matching bases. The CDR3 consists of 14 residues. Germline CDR1 SGHDN, CDR2 FVKESK. V was clipped by 0 bases and J by 13 bases, with 16 bases between them. The CDR3: CASSQEGRQDIQFF. CDR3 in DNA: TGTGCCAGCAGCCAAGAAGGGCGCCAGGACATACAGTTCTTC.

This chain joins TRBV5-8 and TRBJ2-7; D gene unclear. The CDR3 runs to 14 residues. CDR1 and CDR2 from the germline V gene are SGHTS and YDEGEE. Deletions cut 2 bases from V and 6 bases from J, with 15 bases between. The CDR3 spells CASSFGPFRGEQYF. CDR3 bases: TGTGCCAGCAGCTTCGGCCCGTTCAGAGGCGAGCAGTACTTC.

The chain joins TRBV28 to TRBJ1-5, with no clear D. The V end was cut by 4 bases, the J end by 6 bases, with 4 bases between. The CDR3 runs 11 residues. Germline CDR1 and CDR2: MDHEN and SYDVKM. The CDR3 region is CASSSVQPQHF. The DNA for the CDR3 is TGTGCCAGCAGTTCGGTTCAGCCCCAGCATTTT.

The J gene is TRBJ1-1, the V gene TRBV9; D gene ambiguous. V gave up 0 bases and J gave up 0 bases, with 6 bases separating them. CDR3 length: 14 amino acids. From germline, CDR1 is SGDLS and CDR2 YYNGEE. In DNA form, the CDR3 reads TGTGCCAGCAGCGTAGATCCCATGAACACTGAAGCTTTCTTT. Protein product: CASSVDPMNTEAFF.

This clone was recorded only once. The chain couples TRBV7-8 to TRBJ1-1, with D perhaps matching TRBD1 (5 bases). Germline lookup yields CDR1 SGHVS and CDR2 FQNEAQ. This CDR3 comprises 15 residues. Trimming stripped 5 bases from V and 0 bases from J, with 13 bases between. This chain's CDR3 is CASSQGTGMNTEAFF. The CDR3 DNA is TGTGCCAGCAGCCAAGGAACAGGCATGAACACTGAAGCTTTCTTT.

The chain recombines TRBV28 with TRBJ1-2, with 11 bases lining up with TRBD1. Germline CDR1 and CDR2: MDHEN and SYDVKM. J was trimmed by 3 bases and V by 6 bases; bases with no gene match: 3. The CDR3 loop spans 14 amino acids. The CDR3 reads CASSGQGAYYGYTF. The CDR3 region has the DNA TGTGCCAGCAGCGGACAGGGGGCTTACTATGGCTACACCTTC.

This chain links TRBV7-2 with TRBJ2-5; 11 bases are a match to TRBD1. The CDR3 is 16 amino acids. J was trimmed by 5 bases and V by 0 bases; bases with no gene match: 5. The germline CDR1 and CDR2 sequences are SGHTA and FQGNSA. CDR3 sequence: CASSLALGTGGETQYF. The CDR3 DNA sequence: TGTGCCAGCAGCTTAGCGCTAGGGACAGGGGGGGAGACCCAGTACTTC.

Remarks on this clone: The same CDR3 arises from other DNA sequences in this sample as well. V gene TRBV5-1 combines with J gene TRBJ2-1; 9 bases match TRBD1. This CDR3 comprises 15 residues. Trimming removed 0 bases from V and 3 bases from J; junction bases left unmatched: 1. CDR1 SGHRS and CDR2 YFSETQ come from the germline V gene. CDR3 in DNA: TGCGCCAGCAGCTTGGGGGGACAGGGCTACAATGAGCAGTTCTTC. It encodes CASSLGGQGYNEQFF.

As DNA, the CDR3 is TGTGCCAGTAGCCCACAGGGGTACGGGGAGCAGTACTTC. Protein: CASSPQGYGEQYF. V gene TRBV19 combines with J gene TRBJ2-7; 7 positions match TRBD1. Trimming took 6 bases from V and 7 from J; bases not matched to a gene: 9. The CDR3 runs to 13 residues. CDR1 and CDR2 from the germline V gene are LNHDA and SQIVND (reference sequence).

The chain recombines TRBV29-1 with TRBJ1-2; D call uncertain. CDR3 length: 13 amino acids. V was cut by 0 bases and J by 7 bases, with 12 bases left in between. Germline values: CDR1 SQVTM, CDR2 ANQGSEA. The DNA for the CDR3 is TGCAGCGTTGAAGATCTTCGCAGGCCTGGCTACACCTTC. Its protein is CSVEDLRRPGYTF.

This clone is a singleton in its sample. The V gene is TRBV5-6, the J gene TRBJ2-1; 7 bases are shared with TRBD2. CDR1 SGHDT and CDR2 YYEEEE come from the germline V gene. V lost 2 bases, J lost 10 bases, and 15 bases stayed unmatched. This CDR3 region has 16 residues. The chain's CDR3 is CASSFPPSGGRPEQFF. The CDR3 DNA sequence: TGTGCCAGCAGCTTCCCACCTAGCGGAGGTCGACCCGAGCAGTTCTTC.

This clone was seen more than once but under ten times. The chain employs TRBV5-4 and TRBJ2-7, with D possibly matching TRBD2 (6 bases). Germline V gene sequence: CDR1 SGHNT, CDR2 YYREEE (reference sequence). Deletions cut 10 bases from V and 6 bases from J, with 17 bases between. CDR3 length: 12 amino acids. The CDR3 protein is CAGGGGNGEQYF. The CDR3, as DNA: TGTGCCGGAGGTGGGGGGAACGGCGAGCAGTACTTC.